These 2 T cell receptor beta chains were all obtained from the same sample, sequenced in a study of T-cell reconstitution after alpha-beta-depleted transplantation in children. Researchers prepared the TCRbeta library using unique molecular identifiers, the study reports. TCRdb re-analysed the PCR reads in MiXCR, keeping a single row per CDR3 protein. The sample has 200,000 to 250,000 distinct CDR3 sequences, 8.4% seen once. The source was PBMCs, mostly from graft donor cells, collected 360 days after TCRalphabeta/CD19-depleted stem cell transplant. The receptors here all came from a male patient under 10 years old who had a stem cell transplant for acute myeloid leukemia, so the T cells may come from the graft donor.

The chain joins TRBV15 to TRBJ1-5; the D is unclear. This CDR3 comprises 15 residues. The V end lost 3 bases, the J end lost 0 bases, and 9 bases lay between the germline ends. CDR1 LNHNV and CDR2 YYDKDF come from the germline V gene (reference sequence). CDR3 nucleotides: TGTGCCACCAGCAGGACCGGGGATAGCAATCAGCCCCAGCATTTT. This gives the protein CATSRTGDSNQPQHF.

This clonotype has ten or more counts. J is TRBJ2-1 and V is TRBV12-3 or TRBV12-4; D may match TRBD1 or TRBD2 (5 bases each). This CDR3 comprises 17 residues. Deletions cut 5 bases from V and 1 base from J, with 18 bases between. As DNA, the CDR3 is TGTGCCAGCAGTGCTCGGACGGGACGGGGATCCTACAATGAGCAGTTCTTC. This codes for CASSARTGRGSYNEQFF.